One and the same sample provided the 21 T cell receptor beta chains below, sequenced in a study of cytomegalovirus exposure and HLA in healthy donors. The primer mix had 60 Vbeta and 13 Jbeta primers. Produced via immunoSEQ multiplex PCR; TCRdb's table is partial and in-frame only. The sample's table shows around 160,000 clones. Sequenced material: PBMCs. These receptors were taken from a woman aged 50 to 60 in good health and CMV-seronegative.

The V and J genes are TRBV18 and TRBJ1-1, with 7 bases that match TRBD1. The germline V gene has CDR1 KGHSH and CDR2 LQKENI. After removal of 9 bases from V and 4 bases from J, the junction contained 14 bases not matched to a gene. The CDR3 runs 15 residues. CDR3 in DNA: TGTGCCAGTCCCGATAAGACAGGGTCAGGCACTGAAGCTTTCTTT. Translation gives CASPDKTGSGTEAFF.

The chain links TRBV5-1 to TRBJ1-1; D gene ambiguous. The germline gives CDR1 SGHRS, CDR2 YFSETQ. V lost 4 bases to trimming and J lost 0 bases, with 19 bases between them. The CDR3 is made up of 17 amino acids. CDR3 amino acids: CASSPGLEARLNTEAFF. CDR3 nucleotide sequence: TGCGCCAGCAGCCCTGGACTCGAAGCAAGATTGAACACTGAAGCTTTCTTT.

CDR3 coding DNA: TGCAGCGTTGCCGAGACAGGGGGCTACGAGCAGTACTTC. This encodes CSVAETGGYEQYF. The rearrangement uses TRBV29-1 and TRBJ2-7; the match to TRBD1 covers 9 bases. The length of the CDR3 is 13 residues. The V and J ends lost 4 bases and 3 bases, in that order; junction bases with no gene match: 4. Germline loops: CDR1 SQVTM, CDR2 ANQGSEA.

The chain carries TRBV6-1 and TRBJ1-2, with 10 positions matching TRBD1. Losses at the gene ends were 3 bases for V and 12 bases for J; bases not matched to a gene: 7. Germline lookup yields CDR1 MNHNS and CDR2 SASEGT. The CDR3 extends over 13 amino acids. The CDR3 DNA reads TGTGCCAGCAGTGACCGGGACAGGGGAGGCCACACCTTC. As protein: CASSDRDRGGHTF.

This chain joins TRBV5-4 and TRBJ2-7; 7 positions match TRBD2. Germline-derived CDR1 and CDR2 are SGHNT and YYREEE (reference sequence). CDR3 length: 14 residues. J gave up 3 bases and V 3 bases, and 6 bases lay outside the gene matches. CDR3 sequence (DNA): TGTGCCAGCAGCTCCCCGGGAGGCCGCTACGAGCAGTACTTC. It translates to CASSSPGGRYEQYF.

This CDR3 is CASSFWTGLLYEQYF. CDR3 DNA sequence: TGTGCCAGCAGTTTCTGGACAGGTCTGCTATACGAGCAGTACTTC. This chain joins TRBV27 and TRBJ2-5; TRBD1 matches 7 bases. The DNA end is more similar to TRBJ2-7, so the J call may be wrong. Looked up from germline, CDR1 is MNHEY and CDR2 is SMNVEV (reference sequence). The CDR3 spans 15 residues.

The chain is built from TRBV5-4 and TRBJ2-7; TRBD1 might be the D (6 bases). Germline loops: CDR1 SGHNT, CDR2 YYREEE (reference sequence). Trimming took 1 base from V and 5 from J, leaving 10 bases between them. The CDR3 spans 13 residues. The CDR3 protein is CASSLQGINEQYF. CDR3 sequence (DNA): TGTGCCAGCAGCTTGCAGGGGATCAACGAGCAGTACTTC. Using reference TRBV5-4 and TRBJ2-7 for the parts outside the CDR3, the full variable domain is ETGVTQSPTHLIKTRGQQVTLRCSSQSGHNTVSWYQQALGQGPQFIFQYYREEENGRGNFPPRFSGLQFPNYSSELNVNALELDDSALYLCASSLQGINEQYFGPGTRLTVT.

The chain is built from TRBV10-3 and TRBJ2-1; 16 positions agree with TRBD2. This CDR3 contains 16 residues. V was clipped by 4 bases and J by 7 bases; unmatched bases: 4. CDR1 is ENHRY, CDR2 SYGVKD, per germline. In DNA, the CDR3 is TGTGCCATCAGTGCAGAGGGACTAGCGGGAGGGAATGAGCAGTTCTTC. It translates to CAISAEGLAGGNEQFF.

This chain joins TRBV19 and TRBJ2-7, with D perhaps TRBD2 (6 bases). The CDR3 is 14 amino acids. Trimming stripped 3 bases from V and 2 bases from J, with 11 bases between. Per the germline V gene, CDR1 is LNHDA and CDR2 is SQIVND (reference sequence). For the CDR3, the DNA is TGTGCCAGTAGTATTGGGGGGTATACCTACGAGCAGTACTTC. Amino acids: CASSIGGYTYEQYF. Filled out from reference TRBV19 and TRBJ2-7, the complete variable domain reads DGGITQSPKYLFRKEGQNVTLSCEQNLNHDAMYWYRQDPGQGLRLIYYSQIVNDFQKGDIAEGYSVSREKKESFPLTVTSAQKNPTAFYLCASSIGGYTYEQYFGPGTRLTVT.

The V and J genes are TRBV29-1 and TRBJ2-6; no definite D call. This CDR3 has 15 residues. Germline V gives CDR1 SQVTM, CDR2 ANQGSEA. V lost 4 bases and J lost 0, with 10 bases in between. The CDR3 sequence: CSVVSGYSGANVLTF. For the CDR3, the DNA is TGCAGCGTTGTCTCGGGTTACTCTGGGGCCAACGTCCTGACTTTC.

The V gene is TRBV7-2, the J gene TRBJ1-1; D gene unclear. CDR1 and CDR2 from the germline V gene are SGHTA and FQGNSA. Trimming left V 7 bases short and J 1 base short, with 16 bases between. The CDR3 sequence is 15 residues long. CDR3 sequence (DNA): TGTGCCAGCACCCTCATCGGTGGTGGGAACACTGAAGCTTTCTTT. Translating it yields CASTLIGGGNTEAFF.

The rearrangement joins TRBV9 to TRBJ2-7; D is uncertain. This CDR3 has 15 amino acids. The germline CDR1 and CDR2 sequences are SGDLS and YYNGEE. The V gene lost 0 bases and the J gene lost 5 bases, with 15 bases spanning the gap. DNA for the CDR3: TGTGCCAGCAGCGTAGACGGGTCCCCCGCGGACGAGCAGTACTTC. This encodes CASSVDGSPADEQYF.

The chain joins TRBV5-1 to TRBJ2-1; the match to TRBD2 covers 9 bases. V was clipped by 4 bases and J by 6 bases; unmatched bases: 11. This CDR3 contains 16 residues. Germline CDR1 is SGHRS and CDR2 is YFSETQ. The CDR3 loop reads CASSVGGGAGGNEQFF. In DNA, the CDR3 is TGCGCCAGCAGCGTTGGGGGGGGAGCGGGAGGCAATGAGCAGTTCTTC.

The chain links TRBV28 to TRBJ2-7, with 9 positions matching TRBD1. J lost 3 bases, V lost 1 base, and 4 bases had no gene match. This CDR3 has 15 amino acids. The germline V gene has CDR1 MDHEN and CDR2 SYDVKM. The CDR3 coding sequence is TGTGCCAGCAGTTTATACAGGGGGCCATACTACGAGCAGTACTTC. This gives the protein CASSLYRGPYYEQYF.

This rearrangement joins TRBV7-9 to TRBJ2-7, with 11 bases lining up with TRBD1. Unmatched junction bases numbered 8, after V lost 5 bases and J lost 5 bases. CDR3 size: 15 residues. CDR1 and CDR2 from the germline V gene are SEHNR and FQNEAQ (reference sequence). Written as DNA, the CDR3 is TGTGCCAGCAGCCCCCGGGACAGGGGGGGGAACGAGCAGTACTTC. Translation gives CASSPRDRGGNEQYF.

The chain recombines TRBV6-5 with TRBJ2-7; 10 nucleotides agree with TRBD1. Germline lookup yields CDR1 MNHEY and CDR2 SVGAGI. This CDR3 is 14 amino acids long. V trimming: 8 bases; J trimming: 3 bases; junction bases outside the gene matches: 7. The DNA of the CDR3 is TGTGCCAGCGGAGGACAGGGGGTTTACTACGAGCAGTACTTC. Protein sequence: CASGGQGVYYEQYF.

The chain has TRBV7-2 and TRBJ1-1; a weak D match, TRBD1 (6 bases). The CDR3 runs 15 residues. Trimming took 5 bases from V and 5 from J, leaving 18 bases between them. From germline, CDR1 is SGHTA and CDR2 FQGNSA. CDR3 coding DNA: TGTGCCAGCAGCCCCAGGACAGACCCTGCGACTGAAGCTTTCTTT. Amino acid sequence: CASSPRTDPATEAFF.

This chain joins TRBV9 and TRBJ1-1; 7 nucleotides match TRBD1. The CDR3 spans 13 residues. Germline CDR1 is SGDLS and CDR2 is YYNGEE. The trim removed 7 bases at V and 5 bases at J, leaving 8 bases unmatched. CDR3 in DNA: TGTGCCAGCGGGTACAGGGGAGAAACTGAAGCTTTCTTT. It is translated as CASGYRGETEAFF.

The CDR3 reads CASSLVGSRAFF. CDR3 coding DNA: TGTGCCAGCAGCTTAGTAGGGAGTCGAGCTTTCTTT. This rearrangement joins TRBV7-2 to TRBJ1-1, with D hard to call. The ends were cut back, 1 base at V and 10 bases at J, with 10 bases in the middle. CDR1 and CDR2 (germline): SGHTA, FQGNSA. This CDR3 is 12 amino acids long.

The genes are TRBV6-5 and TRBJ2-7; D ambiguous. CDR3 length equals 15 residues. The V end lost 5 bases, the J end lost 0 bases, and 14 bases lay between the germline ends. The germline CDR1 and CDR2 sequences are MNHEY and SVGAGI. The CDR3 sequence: CASSRDGGVSYEQYF. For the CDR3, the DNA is TGTGCCAGCAGTCGCGATGGCGGAGTCTCCTACGAGCAGTACTTC.

The CDR3 region is CATSTGSRTEAFF. CDR3 nucleotide sequence: TGTGCCACCTCCACGGGTTCGAGGACTGAAGCTTTCTTT. The V and J genes are TRBV19 and TRBJ1-1; D gene unclear. CDR3 size: 13 residues. Trimming stripped 10 bases from V and 5 bases from J, with 17 bases between. The V gene's germline CDR1 is LNHDA and CDR2 SQIVND (reference sequence).